These 29 T cell receptor beta chains were sequenced from one sample in a study of cytomegalovirus exposure and HLA in healthy donors. Using immunoSEQ multiplex PCR, the repertoire was profiled, and TCRdb retains in-frame clones only, with some absent. The data show 300,000 to 400,000 clones, approximately 85% seen once. The sequencing input was PBMCs. Receptors were obtained from a young man in good health and CMV-seronegative.

The V and J genes are TRBV21-1 and TRBJ1-5; the table gives TRBD1 as D, unverified against the DNA. TRBV21-1 corresponds to a pseudogene. The CDR3 totals 16 residues. CDR3 DNA: TGTGCCAGCAGCAAATTTGGTAGGGGGCTGAATCAGCCCCAGCATTTT. Translating it yields CASSKFGRGLNQPQHF.

This chain uses TRBV6-5 with TRBJ2-7, with TRBD1 as a possible D gene (5 bases). This CDR3 contains 14 residues. Deletions cut 6 bases from V and 2 bases from J, with 14 bases between. Per the germline V gene, CDR1 is MNHEY and CDR2 is SVGAGI. The CDR3 region is CASRGGAPTYEQYF. In nucleotides, the CDR3 is TGTGCCAGCAGAGGTGGGGCTCCCACCTACGAGCAGTACTTC.

The rearrangement links TRBV5-6 to TRBJ1-1; D is possibly TRBD1 (5 bases). This CDR3 spans 14 amino acids. The germline V gene encodes CDR1 SGHDT and CDR2 YYEEEE. V lost 1 base and J lost 4, with 11 bases in between. Written as DNA, the CDR3 is TGTGCCAGCAGCTTGCAGGGAAGGAGCACTGAAGCTTTCTTT. As protein: CASSLQGRSTEAFF. The whole variable domain, remainder taken from reference TRBV5-6 and TRBJ1-1, is DAGVTQSPTHLIKTRGQQVTLRCSPKSGHDTVSWYQQALGQGPQFIFQYYEEEERQRGNFPDRFSGHQFPNYSSELNVNALLLGDSALYLCASSLQGRSTEAFFGQGTRLTVV.

This chain uses TRBV28 with TRBJ1-5; D possibly corresponds to TRBD1 (5 bases). CDR1 and CDR2 from the germline V gene are MDHEN and SYDVKM. The germline V and J ends were trimmed by 6 bases and 5 bases, with 20 bases remaining between them. The CDR3 is 16 amino acids. CDR3 sequence reads: CASSLGYSGGHQPQHF. CDR3 DNA sequence: TGTGCCAGCAGCCTGGGGTATAGCGGGGGACATCAGCCCCAGCATTTT.

V gene TRBV7-8 combines with J gene TRBJ2-7, with TRBD1 matching over 7 bases. This CDR3 comprises 16 residues. V was pared by 3 bases and J by 2 bases, with 10 bases of the junction left unmatched. CDR1 and CDR2 (germline): SGHVS, FQNEAQ. Written as DNA, the CDR3 is TGTGCCAGCAGCTTTGCCGGGACAGCCGGCCCCTACGAGCAGTACTTC. This gives the protein CASSFAGTAGPYEQYF.

This chain connects TRBV6-5 to TRBJ1-2; the D gene is possibly TRBD1 (6 bases). V was cut by 5 bases and J by 1 base, with 14 bases left in between. In germline, CDR1 is MNHEY, CDR2 SVGAGI. This CDR3 has 15 residues. CDR3 residues: CASSTRGFLNYGYTF. The DNA for the CDR3 is TGTGCCAGCAGTACCAGGGGATTCCTTAACTATGGCTACACCTTC.

V usage is TRBV18 and J usage is TRBJ1-1; unclear D gene. The germline V gene has CDR1 KGHSH and CDR2 LQKENI. V lost 3 bases and J lost 6, with 23 bases in between. This CDR3 is 17 amino acids long. This chain's CDR3 is CASSPYQLPQAISEAFF. As DNA, the CDR3 is TGTGCCAGCTCACCCTACCAACTTCCTCAGGCAATCTCTGAAGCTTTCTTT.

The V call is TRBV5-4, the J call TRBJ1-2; D unresolved. The CDR3 has 14 amino acids. Germline V lookup: CDR1 SGHNT, CDR2 YYREEE (reference sequence). Trimming pared 0 bases from V and 2 bases from J, leaving 8 bases between. The CDR3 spells CASSLAPGNYGYTF. The CDR3 DNA is TGTGCCAGCAGCTTGGCCCCAGGAAACTATGGCTACACCTTC.

This chain connects TRBV5-3 to TRBJ2-1; TRBD2 matches at 7 bases. TRBV5-3 falls under the ORF class, with uncertain function. The CDR3 covers 16 residues. Germline trimming cut 3 bases from V and 5 bases from J; bases unmatched to any gene: 11. The CDR3 region is CARSSSLGGSNNEQFF. In DNA form, the CDR3 reads TGTGCCAGAAGCTCTTCTTTGGGGGGGTCCAACAATGAGCAGTTCTTC.

This clone was seen a few times. This sequence joins TRBV6-1 and TRBJ2-3; the D is unclear. Germline V lookup: CDR1 MNHNS, CDR2 SASEGT. CDR3 length equals 13 residues. Trimming cost V 5 bases and J 0 bases, with 6 bases left between them. The CDR3 reads CASSQTSTDTQYF. Here the CDR3 DNA reads TGTGCCAGCAGTCAGACTAGCACAGATACGCAGTATTTT.

This chain joins TRBV6-5 and TRBJ2-7, with D possibly matching TRBD1 (5 bases). The CDR3 runs to 15 residues. Germline lookup yields CDR1 MNHEY and CDR2 SVGAGI. Deletions cut 4 bases from V and 0 bases from J, with 13 bases between. CDR3 in DNA: TGTGCCAGCAGTTTAGACAGCTTATACTCCTACGAGCAGTACTTC. Its translation is CASSLDSLYSYEQYF.

The V gene is TRBV7-2, the J gene TRBJ2-1; TRBD2 is a possible D gene (6 bases). The CDR3 has 15 amino acids. Germline V lookup: CDR1 SGHTA, CDR2 FQGNSA. Deletions cut 1 base from V and 4 bases from J, with 11 bases between. The CDR3 is CASSLEAGRYNEQFF. CDR3 DNA: TGTGCCAGCAGCTTAGAAGCGGGTAGATACAATGAGCAGTTCTTC.

The CDR3 here is CASSFSENSGNEQFF. The CDR3 nucleotides are TGTGCCAGCAGCTTTTCTGAGAATTCGGGCAATGAGCAGTTCTTC. The chain employs TRBV11-2 and TRBJ2-1, with D unclear. The germline gives CDR1 SGHAT, CDR2 FQNNGV. This CDR3 is built from 15 residues. The germline V and J ends were trimmed by 3 bases and 6 bases, with 15 bases remaining between them.

This chain joins TRBV14 and TRBJ1-6; unclear D gene. V was cut by 2 bases and J by 1 base, with 9 bases left in between. The CDR3 length is 16 residues. The germline V gene has CDR1 SGHDN and CDR2 FVKESK. CDR3 nucleotide sequence: TGTGCCAGCAGCCAACGGACGGGATCCTATAATTCACCCCTCCACTTT. It encodes CASSQRTGSYNSPLHF.

The chain combines TRBV19 with TRBJ2-6; no firm D call. The CDR3 is 11 residues long. Germline V CDR1 and CDR2: LNHDA, SQIVND (reference sequence). This CDR3 reads CATRGANVLTF. In nucleotides, the CDR3 is TGTGCGACACGTGGGGCCAACGTCCTGACTTTC.

The rearrangement joins TRBV7-2 to TRBJ1-2; no clear D. Trimming took 4 bases from V and 4 from J, leaving 10 bases between them. The CDR3 runs 13 residues. The germline V gene encodes CDR1 SGHTA and CDR2 FQGNSA. DNA of the CDR3: TGTGCCAGCAGCTACGACCGACTCTATGGCTACACCTTC. Protein: CASSYDRLYGYTF.

This clone was detected once. The J gene is TRBJ2-5, the V gene TRBV19, with TRBD1 matching over 8 bases. The CDR3 extends over 13 amino acids. CDR1 and CDR2 from the germline V gene are LNHDA and SQIVND (reference sequence). After removal of 6 bases from V and 7 bases from J, the junction contained 7 bases not matched to a gene. CDR3 nucleotides: TGTGCCAGTAGGGACAGGGATTTGGCGACCCAGTACTTC. It encodes CASRDRDLATQYF.

V gene TRBV7-9 combines with J gene TRBJ2-7; 9 nucleotides align to TRBD1. Trimming at V came to 1 base and at J to 6 bases, leaving 7 bases not matched to a gene. This CDR3 comprises 15 residues. Germline values: CDR1 SEHNR, CDR2 FQNEAQ (reference sequence). Written as DNA, the CDR3 is TGTGCCAGCAGCTTAGACTATACAGGGGGCGGCGAGCAGTACTTC. It codes for CASSLDYTGGGEQYF.

This chain connects TRBV7-2 to TRBJ1-3; D ambiguous. The CDR3 loop spans 15 amino acids. Trimming removed 2 bases from V and 4 bases from J, with 12 bases in between. Germline V gene data show CDR1 as SGHTA and CDR2 as FQGNSA. CDR3 loop: CASSLSGSGGNTIYF. CDR3 DNA: TGTGCCAGCAGCTTAAGTGGTTCGGGGGGAAACACCATATATTTT.

This clone has only a few counts. J is TRBJ2-7 and V is TRBV4-1, with TRBD2 as a possible D gene (6 bases). The V gene lost 1 base and the J gene lost 3 bases, with 10 bases spanning the gap. Germline CDR1 is MGHRA and CDR2 is YSYEKL. The CDR3 spans 14 residues. In DNA, the CDR3 is TGCGCCAGCAGCCAAGTTGGGACTCACTACGAGCAGTACTTC. This gives the protein CASSQVGTHYEQYF.

This rearrangement joins TRBV6-4 to TRBJ2-5, with TRBD1 matching over 7 bases. The germline CDR1 and CDR2 sequences are MRHNA and SNTAGT. The CDR3 is 13 residues long. With 6 bases clipped from V and 5 bases from J, the junction kept 6 bases outside the gene matches. This CDR3 is CASSQTGWETQYF. CDR3 nucleotide sequence: TGTGCCAGCAGCCAGACAGGGTGGGAGACCCAGTACTTC.

The rearrangement links TRBV5-6 to TRBJ1-2; D is possibly TRBD1 (5 bases). The CDR3 consists of 14 residues. Trimming took 4 bases from V and 7 from J, leaving 17 bases between them. Germline V CDR1 and CDR2: SGHDT, YYEEEE. CDR3 loop: CASSAGVGPFGYTF. CDR3 DNA sequence: TGTGCCAGCAGCGCGGGGGTAGGACCTTTTGGCTACACCTTC.

The chain couples TRBV13 to TRBJ1-2, with D possibly TRBD1 on 6 matching bases. The germline CDR1 and CDR2 sequences are PRHDT and FYEKMQ (reference sequence). Between the trimmed V and J ends, which lost 1 base and 4 bases, there was a span of 16 bases. The CDR3 is 16 amino acids. DNA for the CDR3: TGTGCCAGCAGCTTAGAGAAGTGGGGGACACCCTATGGCTACACCTTC. Translating it yields CASSLEKWGTPYGYTF.

The chain joins TRBV29-1 to TRBJ2-7; 7 nucleotides line up with TRBD2. Trimming at V came to 5 bases and at J to 4 bases, leaving 8 bases not matched to a gene. This CDR3 region has 13 residues. Germline lookup yields CDR1 SQVTM and CDR2 ANQGSEA. CDR3 sequence reads: CSVTGGGSYEQYF. The CDR3 nucleotides are TGCAGCGTTACCGGCGGGGGATCTTACGAGCAGTACTTC.

V gene TRBV7-2 combines with J gene TRBJ2-3, with TRBD2 matching over 8 bases. This CDR3 spans 16 amino acids. Per germline, CDR1 SGHTA and CDR2 FQGNSA. V trimming: 5 bases; J trimming: 6 bases; junction bases outside the gene matches: 13. CDR3 bases: TGTGCCAGCAGCCCCGCGTGGGCGGGGGGCGAGGATACGCAGTATTTT. Amino acids: CASSPAWAGGEDTQYF.

CDR3 DNA sequence: TGTGCCAGTAGTATACAGGGGGCCGAGCAGTACTTC. Translating gives CASSIQGAEQYF. The chain links TRBV19 to TRBJ2-7, with TRBD1 matching over 8 bases. CDR1 and CDR2 from the germline V gene are LNHDA and SQIVND (reference sequence). V was pared by 2 bases and J by 6 bases, with 0 bases of the junction left unmatched. The CDR3 length is 12 residues.

The V gene is TRBV6-1, the J gene TRBJ2-7; D is undetermined. Germline values: CDR1 MNHNS, CDR2 SASEGT. Trimming took off 11 bases at V and 4 bases at J, with 18 bases between the two ends. The CDR3 runs 13 residues. DNA of the CDR3: TGTGCCCACACCCAGCAGCCAGGTTACGAGCAGTACTTC. Translated, it gives CAHTQQPGYEQYF.

The table lists this clone with a few counts. The chain uses TRBV5-4 and TRBJ2-7; 8 positions agree with TRBD2. V was clipped by 4 bases and J by 0 bases; unmatched bases: 12. The CDR3 has 17 residues. Per germline, CDR1 SGHNT and CDR2 YYREEE (reference sequence). CDR3 sequence reads: CASSPGGGRLSSYEQYF. CDR3 bases: TGTGCCAGCAGCCCTGGCGGGGGGCGATTGAGCTCCTACGAGCAGTACTTC. The full variable domain, completed using reference TRBV5-4 and TRBJ2-7, is ETGVTQSPTHLIKTRGQQVTLRCSSQSGHNTVSWYQQALGQGPQFIFQYYREEENGRGNFPPRFSGLQFPNYSSELNVNALELDDSALYLCASSPGGGRLSSYEQYFGPGTRLTVT.

This clone occurred once. V gene TRBV4-3 combines with J gene TRBJ1-6, with 7 positions matching TRBD1. The CDR3 is 15 residues long. V was pared by 1 base and J by 8 bases, with 5 bases of the junction left unmatched. In germline, CDR1 is LGHNA, CDR2 YSLEER. CDR3 nucleotide sequence: TGCGCCAGCAGCCAAGCTCAGGGGGATTATTCACCCCTCCACTTT. The encoded protein is CASSQAQGDYSPLHF.